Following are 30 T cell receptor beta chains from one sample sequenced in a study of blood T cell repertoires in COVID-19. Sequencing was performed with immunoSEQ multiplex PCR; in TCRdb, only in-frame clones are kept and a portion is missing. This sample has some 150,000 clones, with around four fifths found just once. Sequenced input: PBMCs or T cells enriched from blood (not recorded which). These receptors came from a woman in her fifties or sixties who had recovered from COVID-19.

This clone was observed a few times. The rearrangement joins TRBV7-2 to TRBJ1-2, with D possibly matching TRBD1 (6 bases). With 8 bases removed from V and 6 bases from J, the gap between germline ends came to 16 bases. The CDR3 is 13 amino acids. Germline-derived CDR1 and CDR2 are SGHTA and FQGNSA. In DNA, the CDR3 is TGTGCCAGCGGCCGGACAGTCTCGAATGGCTACACCTTC. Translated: CASGRTVSNGYTF.

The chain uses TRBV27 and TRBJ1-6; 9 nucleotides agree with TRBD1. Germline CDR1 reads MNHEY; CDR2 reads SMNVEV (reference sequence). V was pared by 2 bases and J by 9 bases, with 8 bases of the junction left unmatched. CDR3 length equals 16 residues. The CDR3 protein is CASSLGRDRALSPLHF. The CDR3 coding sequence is TGTGCCAGCAGTTTAGGAAGGGACAGGGCTCTTTCACCCCTCCACTTT.

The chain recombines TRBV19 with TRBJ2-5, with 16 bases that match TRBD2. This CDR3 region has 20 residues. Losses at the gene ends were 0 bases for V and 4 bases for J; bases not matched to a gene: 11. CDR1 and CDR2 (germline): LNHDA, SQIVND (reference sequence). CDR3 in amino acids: CASSIEGGTSGGEKRETQYF. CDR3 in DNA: TGTGCCAGTAGTATAGAAGGCGGGACTAGCGGGGGGGAAAAACGAGAGACCCAGTACTTC.

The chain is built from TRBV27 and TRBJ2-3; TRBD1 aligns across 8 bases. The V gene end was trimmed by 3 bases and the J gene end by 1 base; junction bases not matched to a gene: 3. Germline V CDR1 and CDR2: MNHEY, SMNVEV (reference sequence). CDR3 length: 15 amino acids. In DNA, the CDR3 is TGTGCCAGCAGTTTTCCAGGGGGCGGCACAGATACGCAGTATTTT. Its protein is CASSFPGGGTDTQYF.

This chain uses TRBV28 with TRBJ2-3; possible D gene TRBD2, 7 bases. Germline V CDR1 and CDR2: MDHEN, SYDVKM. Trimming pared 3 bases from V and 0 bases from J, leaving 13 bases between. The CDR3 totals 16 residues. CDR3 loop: CASSLGGAPSTDTQYF. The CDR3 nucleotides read TGTGCCAGCAGTTTGGGGGGGGCCCCGAGCACAGATACGCAGTATTTT.

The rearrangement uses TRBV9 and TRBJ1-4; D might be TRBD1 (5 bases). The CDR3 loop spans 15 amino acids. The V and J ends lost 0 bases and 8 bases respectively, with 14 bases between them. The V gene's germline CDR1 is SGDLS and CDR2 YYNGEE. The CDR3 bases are TGTGCCAGCAGCGTAGACGGGGCAGGAGGGGAAAAACTGTTTTTT. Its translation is CASSVDGAGGEKLFF.

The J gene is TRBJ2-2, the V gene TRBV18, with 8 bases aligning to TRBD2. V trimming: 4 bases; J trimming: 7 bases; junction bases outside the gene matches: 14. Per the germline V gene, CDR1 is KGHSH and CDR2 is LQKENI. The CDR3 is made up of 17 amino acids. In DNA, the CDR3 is TGTGCCAGCTCACTGGGGACACAGCGGGAGTGGAGCGGGGAGCTGTTTTTT. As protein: CASSLGTQREWSGELFF.

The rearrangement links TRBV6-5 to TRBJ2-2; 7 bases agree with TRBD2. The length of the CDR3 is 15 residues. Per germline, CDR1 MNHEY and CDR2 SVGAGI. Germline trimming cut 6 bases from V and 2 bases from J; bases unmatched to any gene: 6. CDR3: CASSRAGPNTGELFF. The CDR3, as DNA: TGTGCCAGCAGCAGAGCGGGACCTAACACCGGGGAGCTGTTTTTT.

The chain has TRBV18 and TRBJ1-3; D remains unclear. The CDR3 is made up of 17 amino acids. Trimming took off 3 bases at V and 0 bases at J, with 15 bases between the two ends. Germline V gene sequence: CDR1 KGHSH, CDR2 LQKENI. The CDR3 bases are TGTGCCAGCTCACCGAGAGAGATAAGGAGCTCTGGAAACACCATATATTTT. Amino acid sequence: CASSPREIRSSGNTIYF.

Here the CDR3 DNA reads TGTGCCAGCAGCTTTCTCCCGAGCTCCTACAATGAGCAGTTCTTC. Its translation is CASSFLPSSYNEQFF. The V and J genes are TRBV5-5 and TRBJ2-1; D remains unclear. The CDR3 is 15 amino acids. The germline V gene encodes CDR1 SGHKS and CDR2 YYEKEE (reference sequence). Trimming took 2 bases from V and 0 from J, leaving 9 bases between them.

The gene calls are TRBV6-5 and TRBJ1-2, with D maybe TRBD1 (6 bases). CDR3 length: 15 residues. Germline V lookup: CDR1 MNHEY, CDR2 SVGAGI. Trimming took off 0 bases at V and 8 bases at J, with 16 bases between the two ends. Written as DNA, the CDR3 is TGTGCCAGCAGTTACTCGATACAGGGTCGTGGCGGCTACACCTTC. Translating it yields CASSYSIQGRGGYTF.

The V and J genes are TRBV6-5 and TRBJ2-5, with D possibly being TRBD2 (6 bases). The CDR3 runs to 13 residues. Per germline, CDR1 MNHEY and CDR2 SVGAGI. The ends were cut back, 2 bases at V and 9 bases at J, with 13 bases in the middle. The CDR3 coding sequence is TGTGCCAGCAGTTACCCGACGGAGGGGCCCCAGTACTTC. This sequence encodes CASSYPTEGPQYF.

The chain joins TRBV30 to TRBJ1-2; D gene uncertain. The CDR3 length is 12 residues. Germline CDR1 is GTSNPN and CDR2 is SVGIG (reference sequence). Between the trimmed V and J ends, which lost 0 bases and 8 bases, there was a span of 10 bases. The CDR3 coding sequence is TGTGCCTGGAGTGTAGACCCAGGAGGCTACACCTTC. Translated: CAWSVDPGGYTF.

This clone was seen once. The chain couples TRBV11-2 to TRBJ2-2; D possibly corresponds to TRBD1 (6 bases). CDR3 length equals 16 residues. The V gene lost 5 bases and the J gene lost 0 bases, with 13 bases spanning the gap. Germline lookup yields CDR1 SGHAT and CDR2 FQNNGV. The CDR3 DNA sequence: TGTGCCAGCAGCCGGACCGGGACAACGAACACCGGGGAGCTGTTTTTT. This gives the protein CASSRTGTTNTGELFF.

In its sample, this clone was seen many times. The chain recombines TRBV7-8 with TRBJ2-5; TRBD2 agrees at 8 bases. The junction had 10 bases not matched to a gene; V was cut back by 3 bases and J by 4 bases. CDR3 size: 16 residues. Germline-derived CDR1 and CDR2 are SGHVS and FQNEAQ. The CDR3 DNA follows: TGTGCCAGCAGCTTGGAGTGGCTAGCGGGCCGAGAGACCCAGTACTTC. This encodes CASSLEWLAGRETQYF.

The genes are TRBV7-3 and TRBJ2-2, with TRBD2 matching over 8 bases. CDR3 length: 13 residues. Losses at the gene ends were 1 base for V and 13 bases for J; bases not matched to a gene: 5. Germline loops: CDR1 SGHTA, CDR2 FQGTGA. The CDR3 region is CASSLMSGGGLFF. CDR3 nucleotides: TGTGCCAGCAGCTTAATGAGCGGGGGCGGGCTGTTTTTT.

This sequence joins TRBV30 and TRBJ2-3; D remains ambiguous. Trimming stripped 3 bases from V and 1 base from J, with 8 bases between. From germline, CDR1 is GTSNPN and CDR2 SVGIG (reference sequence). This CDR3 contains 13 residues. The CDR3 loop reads CAWRAFGTDTQYF. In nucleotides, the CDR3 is TGTGCCTGGAGGGCCTTTGGCACAGATACGCAGTATTTT.

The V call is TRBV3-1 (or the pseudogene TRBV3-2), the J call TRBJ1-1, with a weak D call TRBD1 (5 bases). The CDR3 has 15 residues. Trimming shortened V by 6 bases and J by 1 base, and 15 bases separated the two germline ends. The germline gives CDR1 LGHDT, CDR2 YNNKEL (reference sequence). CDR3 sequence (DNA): TGTGCCAGCAGGAGGAGCGACAGCTCGAACACTGAAGCTTTCTTT. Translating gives CASRRSDSSNTEAFF.

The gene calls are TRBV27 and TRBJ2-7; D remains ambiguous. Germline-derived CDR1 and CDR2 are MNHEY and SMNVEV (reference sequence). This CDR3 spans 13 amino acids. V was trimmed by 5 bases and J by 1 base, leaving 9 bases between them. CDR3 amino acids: CASSPRRSYEQYV. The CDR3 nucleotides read TGTGCCAGCAGTCCCCGGCGGTCCTACGAGCAGTACGTC.

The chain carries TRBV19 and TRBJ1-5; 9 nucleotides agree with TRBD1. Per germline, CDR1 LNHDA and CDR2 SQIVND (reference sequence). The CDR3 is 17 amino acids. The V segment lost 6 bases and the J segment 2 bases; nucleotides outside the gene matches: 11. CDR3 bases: TGTGCCAGTAGGGGACCGGGACAGGGAGGGGGCAATCAGCCCCAGCATTTT. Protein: CASRGPGQGGGNQPQHF.

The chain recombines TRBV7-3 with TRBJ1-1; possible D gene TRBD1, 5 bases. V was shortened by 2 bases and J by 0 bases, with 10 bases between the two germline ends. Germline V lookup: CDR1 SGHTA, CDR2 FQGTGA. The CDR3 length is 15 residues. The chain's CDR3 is CASSLGAGMNTEAFF. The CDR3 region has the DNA TGTGCCAGCAGCTTAGGGGCGGGAATGAACACTGAAGCTTTCTTT.

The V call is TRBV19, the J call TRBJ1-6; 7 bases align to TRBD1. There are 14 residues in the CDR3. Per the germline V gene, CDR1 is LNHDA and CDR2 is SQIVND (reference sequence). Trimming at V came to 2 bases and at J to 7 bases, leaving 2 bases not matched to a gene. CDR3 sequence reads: CASSIWDRNSPLHF. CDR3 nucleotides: TGTGCCAGTAGTATATGGGACAGAAATTCACCCCTCCACTTT. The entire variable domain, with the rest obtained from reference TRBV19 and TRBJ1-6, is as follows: DGGITQSPKYLFRKEGQNVTLSCEQNLNHDAMYWYRQDPGQGLRLIYYSQIVNDFQKGDIAEGYSVSREKKESFPLTVTSAQKNPTAFYLCASSIWDRNSPLHFGNGTRLTVT.

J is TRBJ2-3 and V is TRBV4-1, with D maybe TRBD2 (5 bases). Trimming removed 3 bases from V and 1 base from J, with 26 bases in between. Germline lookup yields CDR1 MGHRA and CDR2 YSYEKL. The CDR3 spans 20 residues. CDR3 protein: CASSHPYGWGEVIGTDTQYF. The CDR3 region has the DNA TGCGCCAGCAGCCACCCATATGGATGGGGAGAGGTTATAGGCACAGATACGCAGTATTTT.

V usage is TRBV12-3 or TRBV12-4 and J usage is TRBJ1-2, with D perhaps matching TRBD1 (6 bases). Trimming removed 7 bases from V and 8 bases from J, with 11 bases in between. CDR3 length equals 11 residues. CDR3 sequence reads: CASNGGHGYTF. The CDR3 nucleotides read TGTGCCAGCAATGGGGGACACGGCTACACCTTC.

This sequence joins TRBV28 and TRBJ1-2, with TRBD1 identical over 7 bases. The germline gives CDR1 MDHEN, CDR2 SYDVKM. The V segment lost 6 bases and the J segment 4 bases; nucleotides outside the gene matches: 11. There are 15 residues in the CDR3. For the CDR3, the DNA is TGTGCCAGCAGCCCTATAGACAGGGAGGCCTATGGCTACACCTTC. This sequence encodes CASSPIDREAYGYTF.

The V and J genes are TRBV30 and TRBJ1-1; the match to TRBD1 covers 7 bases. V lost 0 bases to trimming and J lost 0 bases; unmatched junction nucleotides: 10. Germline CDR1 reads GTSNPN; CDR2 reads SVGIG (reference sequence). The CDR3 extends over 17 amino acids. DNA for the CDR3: TGTGCCTGGAGTGTAAAGGGGGCATTACGTTTGAACACTGAAGCTTTCTTT. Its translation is CAWSVKGALRLNTEAFF.

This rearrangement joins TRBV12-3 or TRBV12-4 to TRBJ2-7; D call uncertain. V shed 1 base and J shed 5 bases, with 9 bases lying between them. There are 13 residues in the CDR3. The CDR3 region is CASSLGQPNEQYV. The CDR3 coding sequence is TGTGCCAGCAGTTTAGGGCAACCCAACGAGCAGTACGTC.

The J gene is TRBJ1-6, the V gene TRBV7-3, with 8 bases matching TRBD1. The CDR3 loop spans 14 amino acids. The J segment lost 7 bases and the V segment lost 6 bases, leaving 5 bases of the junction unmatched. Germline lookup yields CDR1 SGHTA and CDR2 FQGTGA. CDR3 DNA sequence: TGTGCCAGCAGTCTCAGACAGGGGAATTCACCCCTCCACTTT. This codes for CASSLRQGNSPLHF.

The CDR3 DNA reads as TGTGCCAGCAGAAAGGGACTAACTTCTTGGGAAGCTTTCTTT. It yields the protein CASRKGLTSWEAFF. V usage is TRBV2 and J usage is TRBJ1-1; possible D gene TRBD1, 5 bases. Per the germline V gene, CDR1 is SNHLY and CDR2 is FYNNEI. V dropped 6 bases and J dropped 8 bases, with 19 bases sitting between them. The CDR3 consists of 14 residues. Together with reference TRBV2 and TRBJ1-1, the CDR3 gives the full variable domain: EPEVTQTPSHQVTQMGQEVILRCVPISNHLYFYWYRQILGQKVEFLVSFYNNEISEKSEIFDDQFSVERPDGSNFTLKIRSTKLEDSAMYFCASRKGLTSWEAFFGQGTRLTVV.

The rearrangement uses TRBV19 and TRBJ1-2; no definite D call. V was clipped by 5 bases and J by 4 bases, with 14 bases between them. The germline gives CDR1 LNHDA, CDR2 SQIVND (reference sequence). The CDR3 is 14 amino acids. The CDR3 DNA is TGTGCCAGTAGTTCTTTGTCAACGGGCTATGGCTACACCTTC. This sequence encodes CASSSLSTGYGYTF. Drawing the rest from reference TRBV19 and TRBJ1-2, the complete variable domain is DGGITQSPKYLFRKEGQNVTLSCEQNLNHDAMYWYRQDPGQGLRLIYYSQIVNDFQKGDIAEGYSVSREKKESFPLTVTSAQKNPTAFYLCASSSLSTGYGYTFGSGTRLTVV.